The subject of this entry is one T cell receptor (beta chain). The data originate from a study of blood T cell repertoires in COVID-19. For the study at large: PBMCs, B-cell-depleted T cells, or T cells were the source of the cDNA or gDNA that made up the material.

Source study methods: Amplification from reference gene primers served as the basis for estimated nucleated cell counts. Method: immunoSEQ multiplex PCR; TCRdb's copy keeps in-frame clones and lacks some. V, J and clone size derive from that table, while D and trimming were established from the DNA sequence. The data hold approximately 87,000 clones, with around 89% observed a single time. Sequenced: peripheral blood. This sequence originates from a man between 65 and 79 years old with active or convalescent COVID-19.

CDR3: CASTLQGSYRGYTF. Here the CDR3 DNA reads TGTGCCAGCACCCTACAGGGGTCATATAGGGGCTACACCTTC. V is TRBV6-1 and J is TRBJ1-2; 7 bases agree with TRBD1. The trim removed 7 bases at V and 8 bases at J, leaving 13 bases unmatched. The germline V gene encodes CDR1 MNHNS and CDR2 SASEGT. There are 14 residues in the CDR3.